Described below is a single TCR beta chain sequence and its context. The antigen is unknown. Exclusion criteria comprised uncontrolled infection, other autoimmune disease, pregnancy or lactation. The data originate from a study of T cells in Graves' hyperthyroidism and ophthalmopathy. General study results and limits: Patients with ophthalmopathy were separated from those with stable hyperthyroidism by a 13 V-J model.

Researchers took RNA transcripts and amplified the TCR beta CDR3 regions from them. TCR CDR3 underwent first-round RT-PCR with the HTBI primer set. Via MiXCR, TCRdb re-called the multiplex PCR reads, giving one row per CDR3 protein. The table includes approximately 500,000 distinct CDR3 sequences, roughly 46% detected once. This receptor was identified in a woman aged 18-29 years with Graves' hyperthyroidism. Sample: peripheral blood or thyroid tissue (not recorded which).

The CDR3 region is CASSIYVGQLDEKLFF. In DNA, the CDR3 is TGTGCCAGTAGTATCTACGTCGGACAGCTTGATGAAAAACTGTTTTTT. The V and J genes are TRBV19 and TRBJ1-4, with D possibly being TRBD1 (6 bases). Trimming took off 3 bases at V and 6 bases at J, with 17 bases between the two ends. CDR1 is LNHDA and CDR2 is SQIVND in the germline V gene (reference sequence). The CDR3 totals 16 residues.